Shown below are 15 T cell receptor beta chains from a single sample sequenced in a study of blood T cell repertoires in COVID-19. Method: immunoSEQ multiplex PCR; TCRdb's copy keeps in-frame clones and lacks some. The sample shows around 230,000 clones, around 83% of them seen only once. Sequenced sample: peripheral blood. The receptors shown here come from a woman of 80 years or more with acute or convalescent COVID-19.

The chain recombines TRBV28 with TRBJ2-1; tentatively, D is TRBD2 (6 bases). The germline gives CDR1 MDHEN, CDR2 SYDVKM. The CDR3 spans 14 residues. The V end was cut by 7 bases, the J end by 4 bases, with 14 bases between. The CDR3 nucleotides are TGTGCCAGCATGGGAGGTCCGGGTTACAATGAGCAGTTCTTC. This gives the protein CASMGGPGYNEQFF.

CDR3: CASSFRTGDPYEQYF. Here the CDR3 DNA reads TGTGCCAGCAGCTTCAGGACAGGGGACCCCTACGAGCAGTACTTC. This chain joins TRBV9 and TRBJ2-7, with 9 bases identical to TRBD1. Germline trimming cut 4 bases from V and 2 bases from J; bases unmatched to any gene: 7. This CDR3 has 15 residues. CDR1 is SGDLS and CDR2 is YYNGEE in the germline V gene.

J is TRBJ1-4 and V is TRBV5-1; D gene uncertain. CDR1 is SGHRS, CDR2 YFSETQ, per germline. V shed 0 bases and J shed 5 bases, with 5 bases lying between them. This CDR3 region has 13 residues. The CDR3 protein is CASSLGGNEKLFF. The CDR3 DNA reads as TGCGCCAGCAGCTTGGGTGGCAATGAAAAACTGTTTTTT.

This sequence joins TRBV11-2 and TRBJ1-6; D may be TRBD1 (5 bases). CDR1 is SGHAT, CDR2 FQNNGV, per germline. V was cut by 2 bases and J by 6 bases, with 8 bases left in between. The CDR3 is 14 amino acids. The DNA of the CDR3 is TGTGCCAGCAGCTTAAGGCAGGGTAATTCACCCCTCCACTTT. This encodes CASSLRQGNSPLHF. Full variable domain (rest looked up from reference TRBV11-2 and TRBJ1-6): EAGVAQSPRYKIIEKRQSVAFWCNPISGHATLYWYQQILGQGPKLLIQFQNNGVVDDSQLPKDRFSAERLKGVDSTLKIQPAKLEDSAVYLCASSLRQGNSPLHFGNGTRLTVT.

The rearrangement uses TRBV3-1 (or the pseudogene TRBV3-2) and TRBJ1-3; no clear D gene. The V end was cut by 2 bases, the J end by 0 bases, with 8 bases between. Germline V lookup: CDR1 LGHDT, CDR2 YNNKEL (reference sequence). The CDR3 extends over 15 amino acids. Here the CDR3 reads CASSQRVFSGNTIYF. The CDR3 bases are TGTGCCAGCAGCCAACGGGTCTTCTCTGGAAACACCATATATTTT.

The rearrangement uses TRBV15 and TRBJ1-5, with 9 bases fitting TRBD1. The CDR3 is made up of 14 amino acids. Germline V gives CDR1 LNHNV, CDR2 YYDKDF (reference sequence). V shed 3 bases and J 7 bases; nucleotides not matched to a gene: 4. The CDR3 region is CATSRKTGGQPQHF. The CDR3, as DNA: TGTGCCACCAGCAGGAAGACAGGGGGACAGCCCCAGCATTTT.

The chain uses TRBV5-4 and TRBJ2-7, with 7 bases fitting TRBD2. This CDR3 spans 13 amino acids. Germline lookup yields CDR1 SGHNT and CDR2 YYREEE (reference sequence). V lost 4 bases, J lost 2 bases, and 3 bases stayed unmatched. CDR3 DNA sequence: TGTGCCAGCAGCCCAAGCGGGGCCTACGAGCAGTACTTC. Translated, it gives CASSPSGAYEQYF.

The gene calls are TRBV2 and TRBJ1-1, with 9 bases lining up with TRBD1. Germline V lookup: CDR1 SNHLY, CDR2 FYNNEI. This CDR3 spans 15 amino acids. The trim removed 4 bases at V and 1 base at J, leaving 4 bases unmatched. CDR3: CASSVGQGRNTEAFF. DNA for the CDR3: TGTGCCAGCAGTGTAGGACAGGGGAGGAACACTGAAGCTTTCTTT.

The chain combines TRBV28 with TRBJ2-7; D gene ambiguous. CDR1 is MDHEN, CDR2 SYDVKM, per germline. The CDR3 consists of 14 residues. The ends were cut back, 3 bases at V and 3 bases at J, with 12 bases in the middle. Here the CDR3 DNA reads TGTGCCAGCAGTTTGGTACAGCTGGTCTACGAGCAGTACTTC. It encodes CASSLVQLVYEQYF.

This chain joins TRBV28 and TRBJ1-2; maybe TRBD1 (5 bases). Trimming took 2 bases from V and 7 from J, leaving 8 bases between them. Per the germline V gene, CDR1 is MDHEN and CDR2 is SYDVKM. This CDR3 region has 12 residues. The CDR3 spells CASSLRQGGYTF. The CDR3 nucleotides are TGTGCCAGCAGTTTACGGCAGGGTGGCTACACCTTC.

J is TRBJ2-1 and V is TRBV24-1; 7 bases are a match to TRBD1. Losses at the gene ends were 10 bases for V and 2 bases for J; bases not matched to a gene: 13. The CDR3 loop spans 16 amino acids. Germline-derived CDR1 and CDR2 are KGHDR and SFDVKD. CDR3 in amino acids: CATASAGTEPYNEQFF. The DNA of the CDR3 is TGTGCCACAGCCTCTGCCGGGACAGAGCCCTACAATGAGCAGTTCTTC.

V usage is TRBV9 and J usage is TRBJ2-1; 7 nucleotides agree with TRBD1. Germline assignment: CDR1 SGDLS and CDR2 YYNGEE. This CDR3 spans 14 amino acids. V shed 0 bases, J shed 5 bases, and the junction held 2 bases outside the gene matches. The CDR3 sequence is CASSVGQGHNEQFF. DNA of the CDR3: TGTGCCAGCAGCGTAGGACAGGGTCACAATGAGCAGTTCTTC. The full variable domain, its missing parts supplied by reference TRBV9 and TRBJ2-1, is DSGVTQTPKHLITATGQRVTLRCSPRSGDLSVYWYQQSLDQGLQFLIQYYNGEERAKGNILERFSAQQFPDLHSELNLSSLELGDSALYFCASSVGQGHNEQFFGPGTRLTVL.

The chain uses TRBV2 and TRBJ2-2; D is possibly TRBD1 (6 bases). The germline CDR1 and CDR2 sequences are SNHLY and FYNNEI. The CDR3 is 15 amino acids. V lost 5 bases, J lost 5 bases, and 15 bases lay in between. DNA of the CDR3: TGTGCCAGCAGTAAAGGGGGTTCGGGGACCGGGGAGCTGTTTTTT. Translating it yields CASSKGGSGTGELFF. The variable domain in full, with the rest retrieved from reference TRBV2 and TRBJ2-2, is EPEVTQTPSHQVTQMGQEVILRCVPISNHLYFYWYRQILGQKVEFLVSFYNNEISEKSEIFDDQFSVERPDGSNFTLKIRSTKLEDSAMYFCASSKGGSGTGELFFGEGSRLTVL.

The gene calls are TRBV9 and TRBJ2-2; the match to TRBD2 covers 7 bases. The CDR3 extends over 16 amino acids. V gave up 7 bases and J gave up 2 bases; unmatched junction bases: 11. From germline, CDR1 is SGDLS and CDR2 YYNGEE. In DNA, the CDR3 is TGTGCCAGCTCGCGGTCCGGGGGGACCAACACCGGGGAGCTGTTTTTT. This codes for CASSRSGGTNTGELFF.

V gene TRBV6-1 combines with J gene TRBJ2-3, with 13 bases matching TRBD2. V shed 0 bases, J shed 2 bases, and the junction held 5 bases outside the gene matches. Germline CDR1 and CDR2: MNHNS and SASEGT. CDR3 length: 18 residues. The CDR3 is CASSEAGLAGALTDTQYF. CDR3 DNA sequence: TGTGCCAGCAGTGAAGCTGGACTAGCGGGGGCCCTCACAGATACGCAGTATTTT.